Sequencing of this TCR beta chain was carried out in a study of T cell repertoires in cytomegalovirus infection. As for the study in general: The public TCR beta signatures pointed to both CMV infection and matching HLA type.

Using its own MiXCR run on the reads, TCRdb lists one record per CDR3 protein. Of about 530,000 distinct CDR3 sequences in the sample, approximately 25% were seen once. The sequence came from a human donor in good health (CMV status not recorded). Some clones in this sample may be carry-over from other donors' samples. The sample comprised PBMCs.

The CDR3 DNA is TGTGCCAGCAGCTTAGATAGCCTAGCGGGACGACCGAGCTCCTACAATGAGCAGTTCTTC. It yields the protein CASSLDSLAGRPSSYNEQFF. V usage is TRBV11-2 and J usage is TRBJ2-1, with 9 bases aligning to TRBD2. J was trimmed by 0 bases and V by 0 bases; bases with no gene match: 12. The CDR3 loop spans 20 amino acids. CDR1 is SGHAT, CDR2 FQNNGV, per germline.